The 30 T cell receptor beta chains below come from one sample, sequenced in a study of Ad26.COV2.S vaccination and SARS-CoV-2 variants. Described treatment: some 20 received Ad26.COV2.S at low or high dose, single or two shots; about 5 received placebo; per-sample allocation not given. Day 63 following the first vaccine or placebo injection was when the samples were taken. The method was immunoSEQ multiplex PCR; TCRdb's version includes in-frame clones alone and lacks a portion of them. The table records about 320,000 clones, 85% of them present only once. This material consisted of peripheral blood, taken in a trial of Ad26.COV2.S vaccine versus placebo. These TCRs come from a person between 18 and 59 years old who received the Ad26.COV2.S COVID-19 vaccine or a placebo.

Points on this clone: The sample carries other DNA sequences with the same CDR3. This chain uses TRBV9 with TRBJ1-2, with D possibly matching TRBD1 (5 bases). V lost 1 base and J lost 8, with 9 bases in between. Germline values: CDR1 SGDLS, CDR2 YYNGEE. The CDR3 extends over 12 amino acids. This chain's CDR3 is CASSVRGRGYTF. CDR3 coding DNA: TGTGCCAGCAGCGTACGGGGCCGGGGCTACACCTTC. Full variable domain (remainder filled in from reference TRBV9 and TRBJ1-2): DSGVTQTPKHLITATGQRVTLRCSPRSGDLSVYWYQQSLDQGLQFLIQYYNGEERAKGNILERFSAQQFPDLHSELNLSSLELGDSALYFCASSVRGRGYTFGSGTRLTVV.

J is TRBJ2-7 and V is TRBV6-5, with D perhaps being TRBD1 or TRBD2 (6 bases each). The CDR3 is made up of 15 amino acids. Germline V lookup: CDR1 MNHEY, CDR2 SVGAGI. V was shortened by 5 bases and J by 3 bases, with 17 bases between the two germline ends. CDR3 residues: CASSPGGSLGYEQYF. The CDR3 coding sequence is TGTGCCAGCAGTCCCGGGGGCAGTTTAGGCTACGAGCAGTACTTC.

The V call is TRBV11-3, the J call TRBJ2-3; 11 nucleotides line up with TRBD1. The junction had 9 bases not matched to a gene; V was cut back by 4 bases and J by 6 bases. The CDR3 runs 16 residues. CDR1 is SGHNT and CDR2 is YENEEA in the germline V gene. CDR3 residues: CASSWIRTGGMDTQYF. The CDR3 DNA reads as TGTGCCAGCAGCTGGATCAGGACAGGGGGCATGGATACGCAGTATTTT.

This chain connects TRBV15 to TRBJ1-2, with a possible D match to TRBD1 (5 bases). V gave up 3 bases and J gave up 8 bases, with 19 bases separating them. CDR1 and CDR2 (germline): LNHNV, YYDKDF (reference sequence). The CDR3 consists of 15 residues. The CDR3 loop is CATSRGQQVMTGYTF. CDR3 nucleotide sequence: TGTGCCACCAGCAGGGGTCAACAGGTGATGACCGGCTACACCTTC.

CDR3 nucleotide sequence: TGTGCCAGTAACTTCGCCAGTAATCAGCCCCAGCATTTT. It translates to CASNFASNQPQHF. This chain connects TRBV19 to TRBJ1-5; D gene uncertain. The ends were cut back, 7 bases at V and 4 bases at J, with 11 bases in the middle. The germline gives CDR1 LNHDA, CDR2 SQIVND (reference sequence). CDR3 length equals 13 residues.

This clone was seen ten or more times. This rearrangement joins TRBV12-3 or TRBV12-4 to TRBJ2-7; D might be TRBD2 (6 bases). The CDR3 is 13 amino acids. Deletions cut 2 bases from V and 7 bases from J, with 12 bases between. The CDR3 nucleotides read TGTGCCAGCAGTTTACAGCTCCGGGGGGAGCAGTACTTC. Translation: CASSLQLRGEQYF.

CDR3 DNA sequence: TGTGCCAGCGCCGGACAGTTGGGTAATGAAAAACTGTTTTTT. Translated: CASAGQLGNEKLFF. The rearrangement links TRBV28 to TRBJ1-4, with a weak D call TRBD1 (6 bases). Germline assignment: CDR1 MDHEN and CDR2 SYDVKM. V was clipped by 8 bases and J by 4 bases, with 14 bases between them. The CDR3 sequence is 14 residues long.

This chain joins TRBV2 and TRBJ2-4, with unresolved D. CDR1 is SNHLY, CDR2 FYNNEI, per germline. The length of the CDR3 is 13 residues. The ends were cut back, 7 bases at V and 0 bases at J, with 7 bases in the middle. The DNA of the CDR3 is TGTGCCAGCACTAGTCTAGCCAAAAACATTCAGTACTTC. Translating it yields CASTSLAKNIQYF.

The V gene is TRBV12-3 or TRBV12-4, the J gene TRBJ1-5; no definite D call. The CDR3 covers 12 residues. Trimming removed 4 bases at V and 5 bases at J, with 6 bases between. CDR3 nucleotides: TGTGCCAGCAGTTCCGGGGATCAGCCCCAGCATTTT. Translated: CASSSGDQPQHF.

This chain joins TRBV25-1 and TRBJ2-7; 11 nucleotides align to TRBD1. Germline lookup yields CDR1 MGHDK and CDR2 SYGVNS. The CDR3 spans 17 residues. With V trimmed by 1 base and J by 1 base, 6 bases remained unmatched. CDR3 nucleotides: TGTGCCAGCAGTGAATTAGGGACAGGGGGGGCTTCCTACGAGCAGTACTTC. Translated, it gives CASSELGTGGASYEQYF.

This chain connects TRBV27 to TRBJ1-5; D unresolved. Trimming cost V 0 bases and J 4 bases, with 7 bases left between them. Germline lookup yields CDR1 MNHEY and CDR2 SMNVEV (reference sequence). CDR3 length: 14 amino acids. This chain's CDR3 is CASSLSGGNQPQHF. CDR3 bases: TGTGCCAGCAGTTTATCAGGTGGGAATCAGCCCCAGCATTTT.

Of note for this clone: Other DNA variants within this sample encode the same CDR3. The CDR3 nucleotides are TGTGCCAGCAGTTACTCCGGGGGGACTGAAGCTTTCTTT. This encodes CASSYSGGTEAFF. The genes are TRBV6-5 and TRBJ1-1; TRBD1 might be the D (5 bases). CDR1 and CDR2 (germline): MNHEY, SVGAGI. This CDR3 spans 13 amino acids. V lost 0 bases to trimming and J lost 5 bases, with 7 bases between them.

This clone appeared once. The chain joins TRBV29-1 to TRBJ2-3; the match to TRBD2 covers 7 bases. With V trimmed by 0 bases and J by 0 bases, 6 bases remained unmatched. The germline V gene has CDR1 SQVTM and CDR2 ANQGSEA. The CDR3 extends over 16 amino acids. CDR3 sequence reads: CSVEDMQRGSTDTQYF. The CDR3 DNA is TGCAGCGTTGAAGATATGCAGCGGGGTAGCACAGATACGCAGTATTTT.

The rearrangement joins TRBV4-1 to TRBJ2-7; TRBD1 agrees at 12 bases. Losses at the gene ends were 4 bases for V and 6 bases for J; bases not matched to a gene: 7. CDR1 is MGHRA, CDR2 YSYEKL, per germline. This CDR3 has 15 residues. CDR3 amino acids: CASSPGQGALGEQYF. The CDR3, as DNA: TGCGCCAGCAGCCCGGGACAGGGGGCGCTGGGCGAGCAGTACTTC.

This clone was counted between two and nine times. The chain carries TRBV7-9 and TRBJ1-2; D gene unclear. The V end was cut by 5 bases, the J end by 7 bases, with 11 bases between. The CDR3 sequence is 12 residues long. Looked up from germline, CDR1 is SEHNR and CDR2 is FQNEAQ (reference sequence). The DNA of the CDR3 is TGTGCCAGCAGCACCTCGGACGTTGGCTACACCTTC. It codes for CASSTSDVGYTF.

The V and J genes are TRBV7-9 and TRBJ1-2; D uncertain. In germline, CDR1 is SEHNR, CDR2 FQNEAQ (reference sequence). Trimming removed 3 bases at V and 4 bases at J, with 12 bases between. CDR3 length: 14 residues. CDR3 sequence: CASSFEEASYGYTF. In DNA form, the CDR3 reads TGTGCCAGCAGCTTTGAGGAGGCGAGCTATGGCTACACCTTC.

This clone was seen more than once but under ten times. The genes are TRBV19 and TRBJ1-2, with TRBD1 identical over 8 bases. Germline V gives CDR1 LNHDA, CDR2 SQIVND (reference sequence). The CDR3 spans 15 residues. J was trimmed by 2 bases and V by 4 bases; bases with no gene match: 6. The CDR3 DNA reads as TGTGCCAGTAGTACTGACAGGGGAATCAACTATGGCTACACCTTC. Its protein product is CASSTDRGINYGYTF.

The chain uses TRBV5-6 and TRBJ2-5; D gene ambiguous. In germline, CDR1 is SGHDT, CDR2 YYEEEE. The CDR3 runs to 14 residues. V was pared by 1 base and J by 1 base, with 8 bases between. Here the CDR3 reads CASSLRQSQETQYF. CDR3 sequence (DNA): TGTGCCAGCAGCTTGCGTCAGTCCCAAGAGACCCAGTACTTC.

V is TRBV5-1 and J is TRBJ2-1; D perhaps matches TRBD2 (5 bases). Trimming shortened V by 4 bases and J by 5 bases, and 10 bases separated the two germline ends. Germline V gives CDR1 SGHRS, CDR2 YFSETQ. The CDR3 runs 13 residues. The CDR3 region is CASSITADNEQFF. The CDR3 DNA reads as TGCGCCAGCAGCATTACAGCGGACAATGAGCAGTTCTTC.

The chain has TRBV5-1 and TRBJ2-1; the match to TRBD2 covers 7 bases. Trimming cost V 6 bases and J 10 bases; bases outside gene matches: 19. This CDR3 contains 16 residues. In germline, CDR1 is SGHRS, CDR2 YFSETQ. CDR3 in DNA: TGCGCCAGCACCCCGGGGGGTAGCGGGCCCCGTGGCGAGCAGTTCTTC. It specifies CASTPGGSGPRGEQFF.

This clone was found once. The chain is built from TRBV5-6 and TRBJ1-5, with 7 bases aligning to TRBD1. The germline CDR1 and CDR2 sequences are SGHDT and YYEEEE. V shed 1 base and J 0 bases; nucleotides not matched to a gene: 4. The CDR3 consists of 16 residues. DNA of the CDR3: TGTGCCAGCAGCTTGAGGGGGCAGAATAGCAATCAGCCCCAGCATTTT. Translated, it gives CASSLRGQNSNQPQHF.

V is TRBV2 and J is TRBJ1-2; D unclear. Germline V gene sequence: CDR1 SNHLY, CDR2 FYNNEI. This CDR3 comprises 14 residues. The germline V and J ends were trimmed by 3 bases and 0 bases, with 8 bases remaining between them. CDR3 in DNA: TGTGCCAGCAGTGACGTCAAGACTAACTATGGCTACACCTTC. Translation gives CASSDVKTNYGYTF.

The V gene is TRBV5-1, the J gene TRBJ2-3; D not resolved. V lost 2 bases, J lost 0 bases, and 10 bases lay in between. There are 15 residues in the CDR3. CDR1 and CDR2 from the germline V gene are SGHRS and YFSETQ. The CDR3 coding sequence is TGCGCCAGCAGCTTAGGCACTACTAGCACAGATACGCAGTATTTT. It yields the protein CASSLGTTSTDTQYF. Together with reference TRBV5-1 and TRBJ2-3, the CDR3 gives the full variable domain: KAGVTQTPRYLIKTRGQQVTLSCSPISGHRSVSWYQQTPGQGLQFLFEYFSETQRNKGNFPGRFSGRQFSNSRSEMNVSTLELGDSALYLCASSLGTTSTDTQYFGPGTRLTVL.

The rearrangement joins TRBV10-3 to TRBJ2-2; possible D gene TRBD2, 6 bases. V was clipped by 7 bases and J by 8 bases, with 11 bases between them. Germline V gene sequence: CDR1 ENHRY, CDR2 SYGVKD. The CDR3 totals 12 residues. CDR3 in DNA: TGTGCCATCACCCCGGGGGAAGGGGAGCTGTTTTTT. Its protein product is CAITPGEGELFF.

This chain connects TRBV20-1 to TRBJ2-2, with 10 bases that match TRBD1. Germline lookup yields CDR1 DFQATT and CDR2 SNEGSKA (reference sequence). The V segment lost 3 bases and the J segment 2 bases; nucleotides outside the gene matches: 3. The CDR3 is 15 residues long. The CDR3 sequence is CSASGDRGNTGELFF. The DNA for the CDR3 is TGCAGTGCTAGTGGGGACAGGGGAAACACCGGGGAGCTGTTTTTT.

As regards this clone: A much larger clone differs from this one at a single base, so this may be a read error. This sequence joins TRBV10-1 and TRBJ2-7, with D possibly TRBD1 on 5 matching bases. Trimming pared 10 bases from V and 3 bases from J, leaving 13 bases between. Germline CDR1 WNHNN, CDR2 SYGVQD (reference sequence). CDR3 size: 12 residues. The CDR3, as DNA: TGCGCCAACAACCACAGGTGCTACGAGCAGTACTTC. It is translated as CANNHRCYEQYF.

This clone came up once. V gene TRBV6-4 combines with J gene TRBJ2-3; D might be TRBD2 (7 bases). Trimming took off 0 bases at V and 4 bases at J, with 11 bases between the two ends. Per germline, CDR1 MRHNA and CDR2 SNTAGT. The CDR3 length is 15 residues. DNA for the CDR3: TGTGCCAGCAGTGACTCGGGGGGGGCCGCAGATACGCAGTATTTT. This codes for CASSDSGGAADTQYF.

This clone was found a few times. The chain uses TRBV7-9 and TRBJ1-4; TRBD1 matches at 8 bases. The ends lost 2 bases at V and 6 bases at J; junction bases unmatched: 5. Looked up from germline, CDR1 is SEHNR and CDR2 is FQNEAQ (reference sequence). The CDR3 sequence is 15 residues long. CDR3 amino acids: CASSLPLDRDEKLFF. The CDR3, as DNA: TGTGCCAGCAGCTTACCCCTGGACAGGGATGAAAAACTGTTTTTT.

This sequence joins TRBV12-3 or TRBV12-4 and TRBJ1-2; no clear D gene. Trimming removed 4 bases from V and 3 bases from J, with 9 bases in between. This CDR3 is built from 13 residues. This CDR3 is CASSYDGYYGYTF. In DNA form, the CDR3 reads TGTGCCAGCAGTTACGACGGTTACTATGGCTACACCTTC.

The genes are TRBV20-1 and TRBJ1-2; D is undetermined. The germline V and J ends were trimmed by 7 bases and 8 bases, with 14 bases remaining between them. Germline assignment: CDR1 DFQATT and CDR2 SNEGSKA (reference sequence). The CDR3 consists of 11 residues. CDR3 region: CSGIGSGGYTF. DNA of the CDR3: TGCAGTGGCATAGGGTCGGGCGGCTACACCTTC.